The 14 T cell receptor beta chains in this list originate from one sample, sequenced in a study of shared clonotypes between healthy human individuals. CD45RO-negative cells were positively selected for CCR7, leaving out terminally differentiated effector memory CD45RA+ cells. Method: immunoSEQ multiplex PCR; TCRdb's copy keeps in-frame clones and lacks some. The table lists some 2.1 million clones, approximately 95% of them singletons. The material sequenced was naive CD8+ T cells sorted from blood. The receptor source for this set is a man younger than 35 in good health.

CDR3 coding DNA: TGTGCCAGCAGCTTCTCGGTGGACCCGGGGGAAAATTACGGTCAGCCCCAGCATTTT. Translated, it gives CASSFSVDPGENYGQPQHF. This chain links TRBV5-6 with TRBJ1-5; tentative D call: TRBD1 (5 bases). CDR1 SGHDT and CDR2 YYEEEE come from the germline V gene. The CDR3 is made up of 19 amino acids. V was cut by 2 bases and J by 6 bases, with 27 bases left in between.

This clone was recorded once. The chain recombines TRBV4-2 with TRBJ1-6; possibly TRBD1 for D (5 bases). In germline, CDR1 is LGHNA, CDR2 YNFKEQ. CDR3 length equals 18 residues. Deletions cut 4 bases from V and 3 bases from J, with 19 bases between. As DNA, the CDR3 is TGTGCCAGCAGCCCAGAGGGTCCTTCAGGGTTCTATAATTCACCCCTCCACTTT. It is translated as CASSPEGPSGFYNSPLHF.

The chain is built from TRBV28 and TRBJ1-1; the D is unclear. Germline V gene sequence: CDR1 MDHEN, CDR2 SYDVKM. Deletions cut 3 bases from V and 0 bases from J, with 17 bases between. The CDR3 has 17 amino acids. In DNA form, the CDR3 reads TGTGCCAGCAGTTTTGCTCGGGAGGTGGCAATGAACACTGAAGCTTTCTTT. It encodes CASSFAREVAMNTEAFF.

This chain joins TRBV7-9 and TRBJ1-5, with a tentative D call TRBD1 (6 bases). Germline assignment: CDR1 SEHNR and CDR2 FQNEAQ (reference sequence). There are 14 residues in the CDR3. Trimming cost V 5 bases and J 7 bases, with 15 bases left between them. The CDR3 sequence: CASSAEGGGQPQHF. Written as DNA, the CDR3 is TGTGCCAGCAGCGCTGAAGGGGGTGGACAGCCCCAGCATTTT. Drawing the rest from reference TRBV7-9 and TRBJ1-5, the complete variable domain is DTGVSQNPRHKITKRGQNVTFRCDPISEHNRLYWYRQTLGQGPEFLTYFQNEAQLEKSRLLSDRFSAERPKGSFSTLEIQRTEQGDSAMYLCASSAEGGGQPQHFGDGTRLSIL.

The chain uses TRBV10-3 and TRBJ1-1, with TRBD1 matching 7 bases. This CDR3 has 16 amino acids. Trimming removed 3 bases from V and 1 base from J; junction bases left unmatched: 8. Germline V lookup: CDR1 ENHRY, CDR2 SYGVKD. The CDR3 nucleotides read TGTGCCATCAGTGATCAGGGGGTCATCTCGAACACTGAAGCTTTCTTT. Protein product: CAISDQGVISNTEAFF.

V usage is TRBV2 and J usage is TRBJ2-3; a possible D gene is TRBD2 (6 bases). CDR3 length: 15 residues. Germline V CDR1 and CDR2: SNHLY, FYNNEI. Trimming left V 8 bases short and J 5 bases short, with 20 bases between. In nucleotides, the CDR3 is TGTGCCAGCTTTCTAGGAGGACTACTTAGAGATACGCAGTATTTT. Translation gives CASFLGGLLRDTQYF.

The chain joins TRBV7-9 to TRBJ2-3; TRBD2 matches at 12 bases. Germline CDR1 is SEHNR and CDR2 is FQNEAQ (reference sequence). The CDR3 consists of 18 residues. J was trimmed by 2 bases and V by 5 bases; bases with no gene match: 11. In DNA, the CDR3 is TGTGCCAGCAGCCCTCGTGGACTAGCGGGGAAACCCACAGATACGCAGTATTTT. This encodes CASSPRGLAGKPTDTQYF.

This chain joins TRBV5-4 and TRBJ1-1; D is uncertain. V was pared by 2 bases and J by 4 bases, with 12 bases between. Germline lookup yields CDR1 SGHNT and CDR2 YYREEE (reference sequence). The CDR3 runs 14 residues. CDR3 bases: TGTGCCAGCAGCTTACAAGGGTCGGGCACTGAAGCTTTCTTT. Its translation is CASSLQGSGTEAFF.

The chain has TRBV6-5 and TRBJ2-5; D may be TRBD2 (6 bases). This CDR3 spans 14 amino acids. The ends were cut back, 1 base at V and 5 bases at J, with 11 bases in the middle. The V gene's germline CDR1 is MNHEY and CDR2 SVGAGI. Here the CDR3 reads CASSYLEGEETQYF. DNA for the CDR3: TGTGCCAGCAGTTACTTGGAGGGAGAGGAGACCCAGTACTTC.

CDR3 bases: TGTGCCAGCAGGGAGCTTCTAGCTCGGGCAGATACGCAGTATTTT. Protein product: CASRELLARADTQYF. The chain combines TRBV27 with TRBJ2-3, with D maybe TRBD2 (5 bases). The V and J ends lost 6 bases and 4 bases respectively, with 17 bases between them. Germline V gene data show CDR1 as MNHEY and CDR2 as SMNVEV (reference sequence). The length of the CDR3 is 15 residues.

The gene calls are TRBV28 and TRBJ2-7, with D unresolved. CDR3 size: 13 residues. The ends were cut back, 3 bases at V and 2 bases at J, with 8 bases in the middle. From germline, CDR1 is MDHEN and CDR2 SYDVKM. The CDR3 DNA reads as TGTGCCAGCAGTTTCTCTCCCCCCTACGAGCAGTACTTC. Residues: CASSFSPPYEQYF.

Points on this clone: One junction end disagrees with the germline gene, perhaps due to a read error. V is TRBV4-1 and J is TRBJ1-4, with unresolved D. Germline V gene data show CDR1 as MGHRA and CDR2 as YSYEKL. The CDR3 contains 15 residues. This CDR3 reads CASSQSPGPKEKLFF. CDR3 nucleotides: TGCGCCAGCAGCCAAAGTCCAGGCCCTAAGGAAAAACTGTTTTTT.

The sample holds one count of this clone. V gene TRBV5-6 combines with J gene TRBJ2-5; TRBD2 matches at 7 bases. CDR1 is SGHDT and CDR2 is YYEEEE in the germline V gene. This CDR3 is built from 14 residues. Trimming removed 2 bases from V and 5 bases from J; junction bases left unmatched: 6. CDR3 amino acids: CASSFGLGAETQYF. The CDR3 DNA sequence: TGTGCCAGCAGCTTTGGACTAGGAGCCGAGACCCAGTACTTC. The complete variable domain, with remaining parts taken from reference TRBV5-6 and TRBJ2-5, reads DAGVTQSPTHLIKTRGQQVTLRCSPKSGHDTVSWYQQALGQGPQFIFQYYEEEERQRGNFPDRFSGHQFPNYSSELNVNALLLGDSALYLCASSFGLGAETQYFGPGTRLLVL.

The genes are TRBV27 and TRBJ2-7, with 9 bases fitting TRBD1. The junction had 9 bases not matched to a gene; V was cut back by 4 bases and J by 5 bases. Germline CDR1 reads MNHEY; CDR2 reads SMNVEV (reference sequence). The CDR3 is 15 amino acids. CDR3 sequence reads: CASSSDGQGMDEQYF. In DNA form, the CDR3 reads TGTGCCAGCAGTTCGGACGGACAGGGGATGGACGAGCAGTACTTC.